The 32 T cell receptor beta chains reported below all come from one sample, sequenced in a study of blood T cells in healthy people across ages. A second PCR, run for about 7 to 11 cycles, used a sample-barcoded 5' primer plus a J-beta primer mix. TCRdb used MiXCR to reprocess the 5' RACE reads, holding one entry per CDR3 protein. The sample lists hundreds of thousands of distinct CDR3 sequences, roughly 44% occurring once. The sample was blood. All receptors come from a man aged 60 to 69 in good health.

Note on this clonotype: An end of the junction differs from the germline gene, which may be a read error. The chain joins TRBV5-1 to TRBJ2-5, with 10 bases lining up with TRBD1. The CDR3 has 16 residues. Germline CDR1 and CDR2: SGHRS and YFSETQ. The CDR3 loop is CTSTSQGQGFGETQYF. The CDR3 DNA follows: TGCACCAGCACCTCGCAGGGACAGGGGTTCGGAGAGACCCAGTACTTC.

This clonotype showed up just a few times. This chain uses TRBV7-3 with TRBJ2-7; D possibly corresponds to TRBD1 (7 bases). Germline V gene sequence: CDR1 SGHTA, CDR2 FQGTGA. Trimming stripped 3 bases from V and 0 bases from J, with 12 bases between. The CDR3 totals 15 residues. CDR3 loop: CASSFQGGSSYEQYF. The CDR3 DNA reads TGTGCCAGCAGCTTCCAGGGGGGAAGCTCCTACGAGCAGTACTTC.

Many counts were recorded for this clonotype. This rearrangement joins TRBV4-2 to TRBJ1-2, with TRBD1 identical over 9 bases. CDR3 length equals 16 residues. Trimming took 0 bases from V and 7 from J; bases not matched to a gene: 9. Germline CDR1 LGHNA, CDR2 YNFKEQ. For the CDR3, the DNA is TGTGCCAGCAGCCAAGAATTAGGACAGGGGCAGAGTGGCTACACCTTC. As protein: CASSQELGQGQSGYTF.

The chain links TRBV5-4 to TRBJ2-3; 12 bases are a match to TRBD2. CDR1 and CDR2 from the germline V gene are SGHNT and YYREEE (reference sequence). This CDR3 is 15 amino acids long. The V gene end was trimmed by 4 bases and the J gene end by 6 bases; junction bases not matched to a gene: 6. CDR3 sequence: CASSHPSGGDDTQYF. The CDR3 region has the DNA TGTGCCAGCAGCCATCCTAGCGGGGGGGATGATACGCAGTATTTT.

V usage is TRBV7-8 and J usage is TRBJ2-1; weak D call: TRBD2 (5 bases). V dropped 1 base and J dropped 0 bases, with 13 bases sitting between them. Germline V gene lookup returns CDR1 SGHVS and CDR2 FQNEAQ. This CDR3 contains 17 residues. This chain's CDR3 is CASSLDTAAVSYNEQFF. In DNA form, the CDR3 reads TGTGCCAGCAGCTTAGATACAGCGGCGGTCTCCTACAATGAGCAGTTCTTC.

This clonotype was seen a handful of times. CDR3 DNA: TGTGCCAGCTTCGACAGGGGCACAGATACGCAGTATTTT. Its translation: CASFDRGTDTQYF. The rearrangement links TRBV21-1 to TRBJ2-3; the table's D call, TRBD1, was not checked against the DNA. TRBV21-1 is classified as a pseudogene. The CDR3 is 13 amino acids.

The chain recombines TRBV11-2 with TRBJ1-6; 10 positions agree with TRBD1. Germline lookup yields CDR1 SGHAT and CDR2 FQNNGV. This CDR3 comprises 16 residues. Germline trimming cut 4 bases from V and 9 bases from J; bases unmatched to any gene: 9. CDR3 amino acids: CASSSLRGTGVSPLHF. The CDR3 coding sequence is TGTGCCAGCAGCTCCCTTAGAGGGACAGGGGTTTCACCCCTCCACTTT. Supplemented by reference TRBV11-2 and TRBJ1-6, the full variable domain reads EAGVAQSPRYKIIEKRQSVAFWCNPISGHATLYWYQQILGQGPKLLIQFQNNGVVDDSQLPKDRFSAERLKGVDSTLKIQPAKLEDSAVYLCASSSLRGTGVSPLHFGNGTRLTVT.

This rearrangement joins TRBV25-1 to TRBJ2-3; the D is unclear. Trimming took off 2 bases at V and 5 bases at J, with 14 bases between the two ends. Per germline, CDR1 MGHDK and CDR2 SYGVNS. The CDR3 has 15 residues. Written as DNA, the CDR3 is TGTGCCAGCAGTGAAAACCGCCAGGTAGTAGATACGCAGTATTTT. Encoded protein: CASSENRQVVDTQYF.

The CDR3 protein is CASSYQDRARVGGYTF. The CDR3 bases are TGTGCCAGCAGCTACCAGGACAGAGCCCGGGTCGGGGGCTACACCTTC. J is TRBJ1-2 and V is TRBV13; the D gene is possibly TRBD1 (6 bases). Trimming took 4 bases from V and 8 from J, leaving 23 bases between them. Germline V gene lookup returns CDR1 PRHDT and CDR2 FYEKMQ (reference sequence). The CDR3 spans 16 residues. Together with reference TRBV13 and TRBJ1-2, the CDR3 gives the full variable domain: AAGVIQSPRHLIKEKRETATLKCYPIPRHDTVYWYQQGPGQDPQFLISFYEKMQSDKGSIPDRFSAQQFSDYHSELNMSSLELGDSALYFCASSYQDRARVGGYTFGSGTRLTVV.

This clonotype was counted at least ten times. DNA of the CDR3: TGTGCCAGCAGCTCAGACAGGGGTTCCTACAATGAGCAGTTCTTC. Translating gives CASSSDRGSYNEQFF. The V call is TRBV7-2, the J call TRBJ2-1, with 8 bases aligning to TRBD1. Germline V gives CDR1 SGHTA, CDR2 FQGNSA. The length of the CDR3 is 15 residues. J gave up 1 base and V 4 bases, and 3 bases lay outside the gene matches. Complete variable domain (other parts from reference TRBV7-2 and TRBJ2-1): GAGVSQSPSNKVTEKGKDVELRCDPISGHTALYWYRQSLGQGLEFLIYFQGNSAPDKSGLPSDRFSAERTGGSVSTLTIQRTQQEDSAVYLCASSSDRGSYNEQFFGPGTRLTVL.

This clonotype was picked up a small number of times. CDR3 nucleotides: TGTGCCAGCAGCCAGCAGCCGCAGAGCACTGAAGCTTTCTTT. Translated: CASSQQPQSTEAFF. The chain couples TRBV3-1 to TRBJ1-1; no clear D gene. The CDR3 sequence is 14 residues long. The V gene's germline CDR1 is LGHDT and CDR2 YNNKEL (reference sequence). The germline V and J ends were trimmed by 3 bases and 4 bases, with 12 bases remaining between them.

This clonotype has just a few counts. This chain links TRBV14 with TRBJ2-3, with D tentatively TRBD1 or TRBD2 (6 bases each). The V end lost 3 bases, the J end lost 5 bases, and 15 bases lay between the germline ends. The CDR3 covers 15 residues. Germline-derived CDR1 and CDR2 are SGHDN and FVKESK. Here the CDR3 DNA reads TGTGCCAGCAGCCACCGAACCGGGGGCAGAGATACGCAGTATTTT. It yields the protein CASSHRTGGRDTQYF. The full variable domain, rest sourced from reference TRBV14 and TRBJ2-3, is EAGVTQFPSHSVIEKGQTVTLRCDPISGHDNLYWYRRVMGKEIKFLLHFVKESKQDESGMPNNRFLAERTGGTYSTLKVQPAELEDSGVYFCASSHRTGGRDTQYFGPGTRLTVL.

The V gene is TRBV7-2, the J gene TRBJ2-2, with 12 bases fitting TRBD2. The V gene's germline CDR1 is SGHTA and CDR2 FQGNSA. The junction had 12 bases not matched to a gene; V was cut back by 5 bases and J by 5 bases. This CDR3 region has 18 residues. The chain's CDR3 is CASSIKGGLAGLTGELFF. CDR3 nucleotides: TGTGCCAGCAGCATTAAAGGCGGACTAGCGGGGCTGACCGGGGAGCTGTTTTTT.

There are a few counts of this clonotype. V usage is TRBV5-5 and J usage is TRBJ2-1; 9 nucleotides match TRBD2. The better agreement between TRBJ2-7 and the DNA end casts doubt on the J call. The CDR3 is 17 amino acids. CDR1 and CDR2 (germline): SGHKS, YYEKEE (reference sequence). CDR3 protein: CASSFNSGGLSYNEQYF. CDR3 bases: TGTGCCAGCAGCTTCAATAGCGGGGGACTATCCTACAATGAGCAGTACTTC.

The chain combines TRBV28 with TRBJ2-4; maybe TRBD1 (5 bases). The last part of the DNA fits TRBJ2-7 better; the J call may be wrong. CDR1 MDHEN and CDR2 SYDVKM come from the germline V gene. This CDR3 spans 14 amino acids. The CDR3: CASSVQGRVYEQYF. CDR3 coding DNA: TGTGCCAGCAGTGTCCAGGGAAGGGTCTACGAGCAGTACTTC.

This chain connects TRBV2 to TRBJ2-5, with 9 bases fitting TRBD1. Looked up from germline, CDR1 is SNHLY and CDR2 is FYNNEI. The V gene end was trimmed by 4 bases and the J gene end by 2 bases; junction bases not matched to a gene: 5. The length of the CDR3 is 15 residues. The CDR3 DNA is TGTGCCAGCAGTGCAGGACAGGGGTGGCAAGAGACCCAGTACTTC. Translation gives CASSAGQGWQETQYF. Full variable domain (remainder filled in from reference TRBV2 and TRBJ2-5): EPEVTQTPSHQVTQMGQEVILRCVPISNHLYFYWYRQILGQKVEFLVSFYNNEISEKSEIFDDQFSVERPDGSNFTLKIRSTKLEDSAMYFCASSAGQGWQETQYFGPGTRLLVL.

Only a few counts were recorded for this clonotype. CDR3 in DNA: TGTGCCAGCAGTCCCTCAAACTACAATGAGCAGTTCTTC. This sequence encodes CASSPSNYNEQFF. The chain recombines TRBV27 with TRBJ2-1; D is unresolved. Germline CDR1 is MNHEY and CDR2 is SMNVEV (reference sequence). The CDR3 is 13 residues long. Trimming took 5 bases from V and 3 from J, leaving 8 bases between them.

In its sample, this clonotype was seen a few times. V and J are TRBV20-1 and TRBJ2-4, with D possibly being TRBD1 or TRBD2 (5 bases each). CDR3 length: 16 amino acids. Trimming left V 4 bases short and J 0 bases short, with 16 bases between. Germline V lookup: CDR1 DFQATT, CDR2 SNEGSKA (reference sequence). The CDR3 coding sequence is TGCAGTGCTACTCCCTTAGGGGACCTAGCCAAAAACATTCAGTACTTC. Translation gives CSATPLGDLAKNIQYF.

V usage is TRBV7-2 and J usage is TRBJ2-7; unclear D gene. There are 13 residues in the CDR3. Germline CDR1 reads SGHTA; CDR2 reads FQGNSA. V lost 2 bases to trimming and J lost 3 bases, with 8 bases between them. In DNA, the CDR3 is TGTGCCAGCAGCTTATTGGCCCTCTACGAGCAGTACTTC. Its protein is CASSLLALYEQYF.

CDR3 sequence: CASSLSGTVRDRNQPQHF. DNA for the CDR3: TGTGCCAGCAGTTTAAGTGGGACAGTCAGGGATCGAAATCAGCCCCAGCATTTT. V usage is TRBV28 and J usage is TRBJ1-5; 7 positions match TRBD1. Germline CDR1 and CDR2: MDHEN and SYDVKM. The CDR3 runs 18 residues. V shed 2 bases and J 4 bases; nucleotides not matched to a gene: 14.

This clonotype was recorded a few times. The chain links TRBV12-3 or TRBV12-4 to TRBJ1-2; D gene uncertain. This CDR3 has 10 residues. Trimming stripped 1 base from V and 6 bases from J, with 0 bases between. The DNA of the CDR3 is TGTGCCAGCAGTTTAGATGGCTACACCTTC. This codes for CASSLDGYTF.

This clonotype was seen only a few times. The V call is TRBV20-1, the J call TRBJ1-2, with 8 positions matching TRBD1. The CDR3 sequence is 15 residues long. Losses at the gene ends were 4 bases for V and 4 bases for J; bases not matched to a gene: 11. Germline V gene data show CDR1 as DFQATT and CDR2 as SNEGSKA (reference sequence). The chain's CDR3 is CSAIGTGNNFYGYTF. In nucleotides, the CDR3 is TGCAGTGCTATCGGGACAGGCAATAATTTCTATGGCTACACCTTC.

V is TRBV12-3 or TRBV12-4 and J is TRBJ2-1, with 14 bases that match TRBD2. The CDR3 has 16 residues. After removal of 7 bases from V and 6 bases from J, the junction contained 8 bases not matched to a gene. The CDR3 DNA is TGTGCCAGCACCCCCAGACTAGCGGGGGGGCTCAATGAGCAGTTCTTC. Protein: CASTPRLAGGLNEQFF.

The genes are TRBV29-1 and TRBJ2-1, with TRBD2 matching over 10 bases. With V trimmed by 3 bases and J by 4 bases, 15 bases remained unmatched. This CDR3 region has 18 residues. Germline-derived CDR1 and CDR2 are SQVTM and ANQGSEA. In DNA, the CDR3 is TGCAGCGTTGACGGAACGGCTAGCGGGAGTAAGGAGTACAATGAGCAGTTCTTC. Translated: CSVDGTASGSKEYNEQFF.

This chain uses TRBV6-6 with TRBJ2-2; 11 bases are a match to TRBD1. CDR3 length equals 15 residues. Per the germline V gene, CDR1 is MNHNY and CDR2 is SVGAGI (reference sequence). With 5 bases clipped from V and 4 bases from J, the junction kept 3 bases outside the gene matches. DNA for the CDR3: TGTGCCAGCAGTCTCGGGACAGGGGGCACCGGGGAGCTGTTTTTT. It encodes CASSLGTGGTGELFF.

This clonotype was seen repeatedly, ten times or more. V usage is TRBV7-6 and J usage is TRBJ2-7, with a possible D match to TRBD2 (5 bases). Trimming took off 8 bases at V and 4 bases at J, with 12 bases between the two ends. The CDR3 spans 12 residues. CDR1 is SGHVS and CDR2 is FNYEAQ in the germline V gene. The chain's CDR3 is CASSTPGYEQYF. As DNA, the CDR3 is TGTGCCAGCTCTACCCCGGGGTACGAGCAGTACTTC.

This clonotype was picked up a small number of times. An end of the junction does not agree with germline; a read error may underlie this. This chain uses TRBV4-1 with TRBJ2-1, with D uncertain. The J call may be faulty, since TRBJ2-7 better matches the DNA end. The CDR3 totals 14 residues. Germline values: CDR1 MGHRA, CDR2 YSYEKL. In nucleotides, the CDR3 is TGCGCCGGCAGCCAAGTGGGCCTATACAATGAGCAGTACTTC. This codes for CAGSQVGLYNEQYF.

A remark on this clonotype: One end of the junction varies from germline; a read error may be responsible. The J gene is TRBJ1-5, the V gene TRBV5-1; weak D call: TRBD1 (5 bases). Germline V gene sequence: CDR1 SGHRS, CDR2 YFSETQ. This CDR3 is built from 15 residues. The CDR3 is CVSSSTGGYNQPQHF. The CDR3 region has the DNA TGCGTCAGCAGCTCCACGGGGGGTTATAATCAGCCCCAGCATTTT. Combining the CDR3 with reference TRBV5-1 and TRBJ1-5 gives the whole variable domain KAGVTQTPRYLIKTRGQQVTLSCSPISGHRSVSWYQQTPGQGLQFLFEYFSETQRNKGNFPGRFSGRQFSNSRSEMNVSTLELGDSALYLCVSSSTGGYNQPQHFGDGTRLSIL.

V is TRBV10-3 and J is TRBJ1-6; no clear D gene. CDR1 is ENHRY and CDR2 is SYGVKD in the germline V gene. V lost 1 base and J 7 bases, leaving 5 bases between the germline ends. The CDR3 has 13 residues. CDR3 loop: CAISEFGNSPLHF. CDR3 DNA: TGTGCCATCAGTGAGTTTGGGAATTCACCCCTCCACTTT.

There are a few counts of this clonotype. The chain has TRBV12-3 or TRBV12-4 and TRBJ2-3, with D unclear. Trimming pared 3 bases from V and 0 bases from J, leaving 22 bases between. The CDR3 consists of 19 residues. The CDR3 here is CASSFGVLGRSSSTDTQYF. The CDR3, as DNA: TGTGCCAGCAGTTTTGGTGTTTTGGGCAGATCTTCTAGCACAGATACGCAGTATTTT.

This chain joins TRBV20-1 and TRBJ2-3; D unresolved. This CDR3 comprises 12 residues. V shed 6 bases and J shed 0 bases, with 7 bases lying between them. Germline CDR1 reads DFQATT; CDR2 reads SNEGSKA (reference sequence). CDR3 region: CSASRSTDTQYF. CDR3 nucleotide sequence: TGCAGTGCATCTAGGAGCACAGATACGCAGTATTTT.

The CDR3 DNA is TGCAGTGCTATAGCATCATGGGGCAACTATGGCTACACCTTC. Translating gives CSAIASWGNYGYTF. The chain recombines TRBV20-1 with TRBJ1-2, with D possibly being TRBD1 (5 bases). V lost 4 bases and J 2 bases, leaving 14 bases between the germline ends. CDR3 length: 14 residues. CDR1 is DFQATT, CDR2 SNEGSKA, per germline (reference sequence).